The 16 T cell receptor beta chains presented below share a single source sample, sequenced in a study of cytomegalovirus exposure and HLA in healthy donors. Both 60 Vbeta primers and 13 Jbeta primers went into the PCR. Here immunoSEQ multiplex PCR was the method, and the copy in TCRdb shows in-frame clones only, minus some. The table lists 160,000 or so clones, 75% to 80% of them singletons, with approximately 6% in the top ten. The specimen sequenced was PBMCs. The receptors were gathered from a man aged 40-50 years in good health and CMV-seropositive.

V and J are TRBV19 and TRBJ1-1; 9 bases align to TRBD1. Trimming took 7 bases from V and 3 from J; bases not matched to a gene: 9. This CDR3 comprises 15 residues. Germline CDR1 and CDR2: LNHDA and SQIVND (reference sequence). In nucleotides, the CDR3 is TGTGCCAGTATTCCCCGGGACAGGGTCCACACTGAAGCTTTCTTT. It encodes CASIPRDRVHTEAFF. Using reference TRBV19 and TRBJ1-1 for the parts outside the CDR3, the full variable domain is DGGITQSPKYLFRKEGQNVTLSCEQNLNHDAMYWYRQDPGQGLRLIYYSQIVNDFQKGDIAEGYSVSREKKESFPLTVTSAQKNPTAFYLCASIPRDRVHTEAFFGQGTRLTVV.

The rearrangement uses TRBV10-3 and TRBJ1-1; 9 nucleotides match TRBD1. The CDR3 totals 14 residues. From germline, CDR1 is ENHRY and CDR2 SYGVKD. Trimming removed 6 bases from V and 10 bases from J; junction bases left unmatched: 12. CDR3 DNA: TGTGCCATCAGGATGGGACAGGGCCGGTCGGGAGCTTTCTTT. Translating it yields CAIRMGQGRSGAFF.

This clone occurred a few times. CDR3 region: CASSLTAGTGAGEQYF. The CDR3 DNA follows: TGTGCCAGCAGCTTAACGGCCGGGACAGGGGCGGGGGAGCAGTACTTC. This rearrangement joins TRBV13 to TRBJ2-7, with 10 bases matching TRBD1. CDR3 length: 16 amino acids. Looked up from germline, CDR1 is PRHDT and CDR2 is FYEKMQ (reference sequence). With V trimmed by 2 bases and J by 7 bases, 11 bases remained unmatched.

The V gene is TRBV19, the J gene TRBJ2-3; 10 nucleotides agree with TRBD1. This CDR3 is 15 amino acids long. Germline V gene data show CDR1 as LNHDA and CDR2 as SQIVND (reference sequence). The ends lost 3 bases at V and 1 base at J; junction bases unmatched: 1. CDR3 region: CASSIGQGGTDTQYF. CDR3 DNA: TGTGCCAGTAGTATCGGACAGGGGGGCACAGATACGCAGTATTTT.

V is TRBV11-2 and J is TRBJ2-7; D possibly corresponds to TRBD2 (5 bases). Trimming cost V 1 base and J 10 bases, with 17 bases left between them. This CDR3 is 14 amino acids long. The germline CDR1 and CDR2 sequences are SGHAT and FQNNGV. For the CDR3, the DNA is TGTGCCAGCAGCTTAGGGGCAGCTAGGTCGGGACAGTACTTC. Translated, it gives CASSLGAARSGQYF.

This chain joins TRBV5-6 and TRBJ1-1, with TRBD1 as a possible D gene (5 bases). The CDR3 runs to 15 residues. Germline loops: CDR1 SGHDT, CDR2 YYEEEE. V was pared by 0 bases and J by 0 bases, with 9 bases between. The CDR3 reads CASSLGGHLNTEAFF. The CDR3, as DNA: TGTGCCAGCAGCTTGGGAGGACACTTGAACACTGAAGCTTTCTTT.

The CDR3 reads CASSLAPGFSGANVLTF. The CDR3 nucleotides read TGTGCCAGCAGCTTAGCTCCAGGGTTCAGTGGGGCCAACGTCCTGACTTTC. This chain links TRBV7-8 with TRBJ2-6, with a possible D match to TRBD1 (5 bases). V gave up 0 bases and J gave up 3 bases, with 12 bases separating them. Germline V lookup: CDR1 SGHVS, CDR2 FQNEAQ. This CDR3 comprises 17 residues. Looking up the rest from reference TRBV7-8 and TRBJ2-6 gives the full variable domain: GAGVSQSPRYKVAKRGQDVALRCDPISGHVSLFWYQQALGQGPEFLTYFQNEAQLDKSGLPSDRFFAERPEGSVSTLKIQRTQQEDSAVYLCASSLAPGFSGANVLTFGAGSRLTVL.

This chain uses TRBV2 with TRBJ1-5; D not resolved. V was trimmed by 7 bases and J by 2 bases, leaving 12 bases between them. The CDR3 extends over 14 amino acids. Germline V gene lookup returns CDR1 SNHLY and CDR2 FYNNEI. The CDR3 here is CASKKGSGNQPQHF. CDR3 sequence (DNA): TGTGCCAGCAAAAAAGGGAGTGGCAATCAGCCCCAGCATTTT.

In nucleotides, the CDR3 is TGCGCCAGCAGCTTGGGGAGACAGGGCTCCGGGGAGCTGTTTTTT. As protein: CASSLGRQGSGELFF. J is TRBJ2-2 and V is TRBV5-1; 7 nucleotides align to TRBD1. Trimming took 0 bases from V and 6 from J; bases not matched to a gene: 5. The germline V gene encodes CDR1 SGHRS and CDR2 YFSETQ. There are 15 residues in the CDR3.

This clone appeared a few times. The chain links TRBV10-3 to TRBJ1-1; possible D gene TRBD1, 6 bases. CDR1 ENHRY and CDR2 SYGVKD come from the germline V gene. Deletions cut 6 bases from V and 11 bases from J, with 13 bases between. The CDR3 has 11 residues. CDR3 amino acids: CAIRDNRDAFF. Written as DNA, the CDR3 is TGTGCCATCAGGGACAACAGGGATGCTTTCTTT.

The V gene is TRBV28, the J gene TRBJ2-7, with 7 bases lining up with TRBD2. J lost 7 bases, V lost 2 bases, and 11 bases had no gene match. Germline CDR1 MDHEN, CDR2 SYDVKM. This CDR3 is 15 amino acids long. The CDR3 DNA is TGTGCCAGCAGTTTAGGCGGGAGTTCGGAGGTGGAGCAGTACTTC. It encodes CASSLGGSSEVEQYF.

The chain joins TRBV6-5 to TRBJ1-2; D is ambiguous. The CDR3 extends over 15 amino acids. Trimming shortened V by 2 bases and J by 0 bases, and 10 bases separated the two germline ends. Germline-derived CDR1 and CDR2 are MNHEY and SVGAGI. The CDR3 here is CASSYSYRTNYGYTF. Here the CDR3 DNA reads TGTGCCAGCAGTTACAGTTACAGAACTAACTATGGCTACACCTTC.

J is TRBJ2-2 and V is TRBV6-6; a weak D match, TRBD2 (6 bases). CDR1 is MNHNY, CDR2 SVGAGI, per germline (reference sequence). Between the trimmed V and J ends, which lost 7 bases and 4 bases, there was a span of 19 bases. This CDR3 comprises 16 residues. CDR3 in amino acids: CASILPASVGTGELFF. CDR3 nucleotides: TGTGCCAGCATCTTACCGGCTAGCGTAGGCACCGGGGAGCTGTTTTTT.

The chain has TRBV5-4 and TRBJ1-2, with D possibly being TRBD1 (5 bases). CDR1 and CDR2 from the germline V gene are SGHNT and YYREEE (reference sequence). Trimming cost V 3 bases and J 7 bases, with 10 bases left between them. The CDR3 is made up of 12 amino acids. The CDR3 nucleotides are TGTGCCAGCAGCTATTCCGACAGTGGCTACACCTTC. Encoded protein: CASSYSDSGYTF.

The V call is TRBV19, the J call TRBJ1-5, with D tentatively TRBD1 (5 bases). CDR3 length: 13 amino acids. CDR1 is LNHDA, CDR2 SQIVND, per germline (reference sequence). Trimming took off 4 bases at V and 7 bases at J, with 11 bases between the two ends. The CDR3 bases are TGTGCCAGTAGTACGCAGGGTGGGCAGCCCCAGCATTTT. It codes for CASSTQGGQPQHF.

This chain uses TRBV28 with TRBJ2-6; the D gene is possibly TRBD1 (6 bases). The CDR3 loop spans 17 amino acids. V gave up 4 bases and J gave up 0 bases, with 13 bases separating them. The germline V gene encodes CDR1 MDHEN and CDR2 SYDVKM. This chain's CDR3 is CASSWSGQLSGANVLTF. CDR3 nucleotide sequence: TGTGCCAGCAGTTGGTCGGGACAACTCTCTGGGGCCAACGTCCTGACTTTC. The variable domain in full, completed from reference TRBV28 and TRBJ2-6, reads DVKVTQSSRYLVKRTGEKVFLECVQDMDHENMFWYRQDPGLGLRLIYFSYDVKMKEKGDIPEGYSVSREKKERFSLILESASTNQTSMYLCASSWSGQLSGANVLTFGAGSRLTVL.